The TCR beta chain described here comes from a study of T cell responses to AZD1222 COVID-19 vaccine. Looked up from germline, CDR1 is LGHDT and CDR2 is YNNKEL (reference sequence). Losses at the gene ends were 4 bases for V and 10 bases for J; bases not matched to a gene: 7. This CDR3 comprises 15 residues. Produced via immunoSEQ multiplex PCR; TCRdb's table is partial and in-frame only. The table has more than 90,000 clones, just over 90% seen once. This receptor was taken from an adult in good health. The sample was peripheral blood, taken on day 0 of AZD1222 vaccination. The chain employs TRBV3-1 (or the pseudogene TRBV3-2) and TRBJ1-6, with TRBD1 matching 10 bases. The CDR3, as DNA: TGTGCCAGCAGCCCCGCCGGGACAGGGGTATCACCCCTCCACTTT. Protein sequence: CASSPAGTGVSPLHF.